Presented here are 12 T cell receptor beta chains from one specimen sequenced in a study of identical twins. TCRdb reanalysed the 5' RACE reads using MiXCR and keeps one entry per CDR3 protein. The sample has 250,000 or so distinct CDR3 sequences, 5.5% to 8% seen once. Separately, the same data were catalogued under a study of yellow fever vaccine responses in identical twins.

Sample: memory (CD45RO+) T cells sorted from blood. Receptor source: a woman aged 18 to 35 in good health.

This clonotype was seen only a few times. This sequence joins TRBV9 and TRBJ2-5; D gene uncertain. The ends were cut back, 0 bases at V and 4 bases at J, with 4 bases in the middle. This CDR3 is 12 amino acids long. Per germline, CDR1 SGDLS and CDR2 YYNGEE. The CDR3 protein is CASSVELETQYF. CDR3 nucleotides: TGTGCCAGCAGCGTAGAATTAGAGACCCAGTACTTC.

CDR3 residues: CSVAGDKEDTQYF. Here the CDR3 DNA reads TGCAGTGTGGCGGGGGACAAAGAGGATACGCAGTATTTT. The rearrangement links TRBV20-1 to TRBJ2-3; the D gene is possibly TRBD2 (7 bases). The V end was cut by 7 bases, the J end by 6 bases, with 17 bases between. The CDR3 is 13 residues long. CDR1 and CDR2 from the germline V gene are DFQATT and SNEGSKA (reference sequence).

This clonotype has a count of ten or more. This CDR3 reads CSVVKGTYNEQFF. CDR3 DNA sequence: TGCAGCGTTGTAAAGGGGACCTACAATGAGCAGTTCTTC. J is TRBJ2-1 and V is TRBV29-1; possible D gene TRBD1, 5 bases. Trimming removed 4 bases from V and 2 bases from J, with 9 bases in between. This CDR3 is 13 amino acids long. From germline, CDR1 is SQVTM and CDR2 ANQGSEA.

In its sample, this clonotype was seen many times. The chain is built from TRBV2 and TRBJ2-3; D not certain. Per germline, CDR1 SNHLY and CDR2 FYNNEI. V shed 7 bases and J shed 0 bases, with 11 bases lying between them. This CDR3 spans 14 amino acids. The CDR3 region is CASKKELSTDTQYF. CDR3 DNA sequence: TGTGCCAGCAAGAAGGAACTTAGCACAGATACGCAGTATTTT. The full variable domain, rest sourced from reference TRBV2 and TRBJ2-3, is EPEVTQTPSHQVTQMGQEVILRCVPISNHLYFYWYRQILGQKVEFLVSFYNNEISEKSEIFDDQFSVERPDGSNFTLKIRSTKLEDSAMYFCASKKELSTDTQYFGPGTRLTVL.

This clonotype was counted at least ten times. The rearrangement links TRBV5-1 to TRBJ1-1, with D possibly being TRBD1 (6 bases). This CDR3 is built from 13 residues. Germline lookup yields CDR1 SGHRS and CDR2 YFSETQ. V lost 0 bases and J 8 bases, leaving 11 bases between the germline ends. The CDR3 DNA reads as TGCGCCAGCAGCTTGGGGGGGCTGGGGGAAGCTTTCTTT. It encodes CASSLGGLGEAFF.

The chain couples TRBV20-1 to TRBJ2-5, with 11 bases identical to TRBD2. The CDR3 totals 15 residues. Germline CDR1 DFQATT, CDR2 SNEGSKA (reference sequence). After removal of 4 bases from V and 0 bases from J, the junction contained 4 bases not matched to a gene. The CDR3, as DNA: TGCAGTGCTAACCCGACTAGCGGGAACCAAGAGACCCAGTACTTC. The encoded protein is CSANPTSGNQETQYF.

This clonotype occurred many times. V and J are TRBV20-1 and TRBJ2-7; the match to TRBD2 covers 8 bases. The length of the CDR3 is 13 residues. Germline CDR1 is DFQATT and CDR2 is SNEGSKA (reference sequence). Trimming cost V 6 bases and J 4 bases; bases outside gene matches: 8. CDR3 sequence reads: CSASGTSYYEQYV. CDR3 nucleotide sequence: TGCAGTGCGTCCGGGACTAGTTATTACGAGCAGTACGTC.

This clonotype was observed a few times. The CDR3 is CASSQSSGGVREQFF. In nucleotides, the CDR3 is TGTGCCAGCAGTCAGAGTAGCGGGGGGGTACGTGAGCAGTTCTTC. The chain carries TRBV6-1 and TRBJ2-1; TRBD2 matches 11 bases. Germline-derived CDR1 and CDR2 are MNHNS and SASEGT. J was trimmed by 9 bases and V by 5 bases; bases with no gene match: 9. CDR3 size: 15 residues.

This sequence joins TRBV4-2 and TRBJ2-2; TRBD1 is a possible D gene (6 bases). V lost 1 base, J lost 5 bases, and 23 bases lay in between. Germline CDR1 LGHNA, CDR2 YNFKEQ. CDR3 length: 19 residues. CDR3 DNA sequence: TGTGCCAGCAGCCAAGGAGGGGGATCATACCTAGTGGGGACCGGGGAGCTGTTTTTT. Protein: CASSQGGGSYLVGTGELFF.

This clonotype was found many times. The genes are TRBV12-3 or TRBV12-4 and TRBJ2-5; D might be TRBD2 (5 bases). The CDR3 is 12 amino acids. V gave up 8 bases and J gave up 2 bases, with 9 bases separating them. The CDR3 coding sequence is TGTGCCAGCGGAGCGGTACAAGAGACCCAGTACTTC. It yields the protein CASGAVQETQYF.

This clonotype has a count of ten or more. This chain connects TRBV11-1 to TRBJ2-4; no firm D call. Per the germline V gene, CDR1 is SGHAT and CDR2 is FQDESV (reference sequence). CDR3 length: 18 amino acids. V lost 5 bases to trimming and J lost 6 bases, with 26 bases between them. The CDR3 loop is CASSPLIQPTLLRNIQYF. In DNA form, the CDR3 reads TGTGCCAGCAGCCCACTAATACAACCGACACTCCTCAGAAACATTCAGTACTTC.

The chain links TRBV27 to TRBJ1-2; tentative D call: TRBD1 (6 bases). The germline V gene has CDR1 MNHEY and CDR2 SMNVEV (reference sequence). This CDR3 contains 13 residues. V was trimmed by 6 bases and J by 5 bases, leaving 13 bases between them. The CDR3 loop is CASRTQRGYGYTF. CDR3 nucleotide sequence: TGTGCCAGCAGGACCCAAAGGGGGTATGGCTACACCTTC.